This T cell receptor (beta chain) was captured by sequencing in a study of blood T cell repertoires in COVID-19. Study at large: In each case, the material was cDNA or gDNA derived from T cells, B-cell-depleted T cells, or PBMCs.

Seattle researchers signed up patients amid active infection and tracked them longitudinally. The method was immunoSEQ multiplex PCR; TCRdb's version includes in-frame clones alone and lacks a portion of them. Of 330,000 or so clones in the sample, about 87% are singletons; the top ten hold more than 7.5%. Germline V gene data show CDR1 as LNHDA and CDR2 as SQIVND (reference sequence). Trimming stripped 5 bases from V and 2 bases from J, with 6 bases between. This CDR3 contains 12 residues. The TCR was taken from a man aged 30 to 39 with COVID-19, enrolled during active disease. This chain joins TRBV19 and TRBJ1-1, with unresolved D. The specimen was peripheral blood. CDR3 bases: TGTGCCAGTAGTCCCTTTAACACTGAAGCTTTCTTT. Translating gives CASSPFNTEAFF.